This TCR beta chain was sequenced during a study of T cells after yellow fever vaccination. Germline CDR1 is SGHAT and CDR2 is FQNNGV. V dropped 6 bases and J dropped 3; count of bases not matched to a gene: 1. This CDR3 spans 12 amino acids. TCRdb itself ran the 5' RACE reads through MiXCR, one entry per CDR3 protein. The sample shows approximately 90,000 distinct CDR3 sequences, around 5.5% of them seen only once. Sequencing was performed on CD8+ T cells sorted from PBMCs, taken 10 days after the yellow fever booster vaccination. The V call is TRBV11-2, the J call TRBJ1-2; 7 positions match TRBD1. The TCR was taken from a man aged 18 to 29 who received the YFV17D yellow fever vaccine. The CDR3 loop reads CASRGQHYGYTF. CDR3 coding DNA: TGTGCCAGCAGGGGACAGCACTATGGCTACACCTTC.